This T cell receptor beta chain was retrieved from a study of cytomegalovirus exposure and HLA in healthy donors (dated by TCRdb to 2016 to 2017). In terms of the full investigation: In an earlier analysis of some 610 of the donors, roughly 300 Gb of sequence data and some 100 million unique TCR beta sequences from roughly 190 million T cells were reported. Four to six DR-DQ haplotypes were handled as single units for association and clustering because linkage in the cohort was strong. To predict cytomegalovirus infection status, the study combined high-throughput TCR immunosequencing, statistical association of individual TCRs with disease status, and machine learning. The study was designed to test whether signatures of past pathogen exposure could be identified by cataloging public T cell receptors. The number of typed donors differed by locus: about 620-640 for A, B, C, DRB1 and DQB1; some 540 for DQA1; 606 for DPA1; and roughly 450 for DPB1. Class I and class II HLA loci were covered by the typing at four-digit resolution. Donor age, sex, ethnicity and CMV serostatus were compiled together with the repertoire data. A later analysis re-examined previously published TCR beta repertoires from more than 650 donors and added high-resolution HLA genotyping to investigate patterns of TCR occurrence. An early release that covered about 600 HLA-typed donors contained around 330 gigabases of sequencing data and around 80 million unique TCR sequences. The genetic ancestry cluster associated with self-reported Caucasian donors included 65% to 90% of the approximately 430 genotyped donors. On average, roughly 250,000 unique TCR beta nucleotide sequences were sequenced per donor among a few hundred genotyped donors of the cohort, with 15% to 20% of those sequences being non-productive. Every discovery cohort repertoire had been produced on one sequencing platform. Along with the roughly 700-subject first cohort, a separate validation cohort of some 130 different subjects was used. To decide whether each TCR beta V gene segment behaved as functional or pseudogenic, an earlier analysis of over 500 of the donors relied on high-throughput TCR beta sequencing. The later analysis used no new phenotypic data to find candidate immune exposures, relying instead on TCR beta sequences and their occurrence across donors. A later genetic analysis used genome-wide SNP genotypes for about 60% of the roughly 700 donors, treating that subset as a discovery cohort. The T cell repertoires of under 750 subjects were profiled by immunosequencing and related to cytomegalovirus serostatus. Broader findings and caveats from the paper: Because counts were too low, under 20 rarely observed V segments, including chromosome 9 orphons, were left out of the earlier analysis of some 640 of the donors. In a later genetic analysis, a missense DCLRE1C variant was associated with V-gene and J-gene trimming of TCR beta chains, and the association was replicated in an independent cohort. Across donors, most TCR sequences were observed very rarely, whereas some public TCRs were present in many individuals. Some IMGT-functional V segments, including TRBV6-2 and TRBV6-3, could not be distinguished by the 87-base-pair reads and were therefore excluded. In a later genetic analysis, fewer N-insertions in productive TCRs were reported among donors in an Asian-associated ancestry cluster than the roughly 700-donor mean. A further reported finding was that TCR beta sequences accurately predicted the HLA-A and HLA-B alleles for most subjects in the first cohort. According to a later analysis, parvovirus B19, influenza, CMV and Epstein-Barr virus appeared linked to several top co-occurrence clusters. Only TCR beta chains were sequenced in this cohort, and the absence of alpha or paired-chain data limited detectable features. Immune exposure information for the cohort was limited to CMV serostatus. In the study, about 150 TCR beta chains were listed as associated with cytomegalovirus. In an earlier analysis of about 550 of the donors, most TCR beta V segments were observed in productive rearrangements about 90% or about 30% of the time, broadly matching IMGT annotations. The sequencing pipeline was judged likely to have produced a cluster of highly shared sequence variants as a technical artifact. In vitro tests confirmed that a few of the cytomegalovirus-associated TCR beta chains recognize cytomegalovirus antigens. Presence/absence analyses assumed roughly uniform sequencing depth across donors, an assumption that may not hold. In a later analysis, HLA-associated TCR beta chains showed more clonal expansion and lower generation probabilities than non-associated chains that were equally common. The classifier was reported to diagnose cytomegalovirus status with high specificity and sensitivity in both the original cohort and the validation cohort. Because some donors lacked HLA typing at each locus, the association tests relied only on the typed subset. A later analysis found that TCR association rates varied across HLA loci, with DRB1 alleles showing the most associated TCRs and HLA-C alleles the fewest. Strong co-occurrence of HLA alleles, especially DR and DQ, made assigning TCR associations to individual alleles difficult. Linkage disequilibrium might explain the correlated functional status among segregating V segments, but an unknown experimental factor could not be excluded. In a later analysis, most CMV-associated TCR beta chains were found to appear HLA-restricted, with HLA associations seemingly driven largely by CMV exposure. At a false discovery rate of 0.05, a later analysis linked fewer than 20,000 TCR beta sequences to specific HLA alleles. According to the authors, the approach could potentially be generalized to other disease states and immunological phenotypes.

Libraries were built with the immunoSEQ multiplex PCR assay. The multiplex PCR relied on a mix of 60 forward primers for TCR Vbeta segments and 13 reverse primers for TCR Jbeta segments. The CDR3 region of rearranged TCR beta genes was amplified from genomic DNA by a multiplex PCR assay. Amplified TCR beta libraries were sequenced as 87-base-pair reads on the Illumina HiSeq System. The original pipeline was this. A later analysis tallied 70 million to 100 million unique TCR beta chains across the 700 or so repertoires, and approximately 12 million of those chains were shared by two or more donors. A nearest-neighbor algorithm error-corrected the raw reads and collapsed the reads into unique sequences, merging closely related sequences to remove PCR and sequencing errors. V, D and J gene segments were assigned by aligning CDR3 sequences to IMGT reference sequences. For a sequence to be retained, at least a six-nucleotide match to both a V gene segment and a J gene segment was required. A rearrangement was called productive if the CDR3 had no stop codons and remained in frame with V and J, and every other rearrangement was called non-productive. Following IMGT convention, CDR3 was defined as the stretch from the second conserved V-encoded cysteine up to the conserved J-encoded phenylalanine. In an earlier analysis of more than 550 of the donors, sequences lacking an unambiguous match to a single V gene segment were excluded. In an earlier analysis of approximately 550 of the donors, V segments were called functional above 56.7% productive rearrangements and were called segregating when the between-donor standard deviation exceeded 5%. A statistical classification framework was built for diagnosing cytomegalovirus status from the catalog of TCR beta chain sequences. A later analysis assigned V and J genes by comparing TCR nucleotide sequences with IMGT/GENE-DB human TR gene sequences. A later analysis assigned CDR3 sequences and most-parsimonious VDJ recombination scenarios with the TCRdist pipeline. In a later analysis, every TCR beta chain was defined by the combination of its CDR3 amino acid sequence and its V-gene family, and reads without a unique V-gene family were dropped. A later analysis removed several hundred highly shared, low-generation-probability nucleotide sequences to deal with suspected cross-contamination and a sequencing artifact. In a later analysis, a clonal expansion index was calculated for each public chain from normalized within-repertoire ranks of inferred template counts. A later analysis computed generation probabilities with a VDJ recombination model fitted to out-of-frame rearrangements, and checked the results against IGoR. In a later analysis, TCR-TCR, TCR-HLA and TCR-CMV co-occurrence was scored with hypergeometric tests, and a repertoire-size bias correction was applied to TCR pairs. In a later analysis, false discovery rates were estimated by permuting HLA or CMV assignments 20 times. A later analysis grouped co-occurring TCRs with DBSCAN, adding TCRdist sequence similarity when clustering within HLA-allele-positive subsets. For co-occurrence clustering, repertoires with fewer than 30,000 or more than 120,000 public chains were excluded, along with about five repertoires with anomalous nucleotide sharing. TCRdb limited this immuneACCESS table to in-frame rearrangements with V and J called. A share of clones is missing; checked studies link under half to unresolved V genes, and the rest is unexplained. V, J and clone size were drawn from that table, and D and trimming were deduced from the DNA. This sample gives 110,000 to 150,000 clones in total; roughly three quarters of them show up just once. Around 3% of the sample is in the top ten clones.

The cohort consisted of fewer than 700 healthy bone marrow donors. All cohort members were sampled while nominally healthy, although unrecorded immune exposures were likely present. The donor tested CMV seronegative and was one of the 352 seronegative cohort members. A peripheral blood sample was provided by each donor, and peripheral blood mononuclear cells were used for TCR beta sequencing. Genomic DNA was extracted from the blood cell samples with the Qiagen DNeasy Blood Extraction Kit. This clone came up a few times. Its specific antigen is unknown. Base-call qualities are not available, and no considerably larger clone is one nucleotide away. Including the terminal cysteine and phenylalanine, the CDR3 comprises 15 residues. The retained sequence is limited to the CDR3, 45 bases, with the frame set at the first base. Based on the germline V gene (reference sequence), the CDR1 and CDR2 sequences are SGHNT and YYREEE. The junction shows trimming of 0 bases on V and 6 bases on J, and the gene matches do not reach 8 bases of it.

This sequence originates from a female donor in good health and CMV-seronegative. Material for sequencing was PBMCs. This receptor chain uses TRBV5-4 and TRBJ1-1; the junction holds 7 bases that match TRBD1. The DNA sequence is TGTGCCAGCAGCTTGGTTGTAGGGGGCGCTTCTGAAGCTTTCTTT. Translated, it reads CASSLVVGGASEAFF.